The 8 T cell receptor beta chains given below trace back to one sample, sequenced in a study of cytomegalovirus exposure and HLA in healthy donors. Method: immunoSEQ multiplex PCR; TCRdb's copy keeps in-frame clones and lacks some. Seen here are 300,000 to 350,000 clones, roughly 88% observed once, and the top ten hold around 0.88%. Material: PBMCs. The source of these receptors is a man younger than 45 in good health and CMV-seronegative.

The chain couples TRBV5-6 to TRBJ1-2, with 8 bases fitting TRBD1. J was trimmed by 5 bases and V by 6 bases; bases with no gene match: 6. Germline values: CDR1 SGHDT, CDR2 YYEEEE. The CDR3 runs 13 residues. The CDR3 DNA reads as TGTGCCAGCACCCAGGACAGGGAGTATGGCTACACCTTC. Its translation: CASTQDREYGYTF.

The V and J genes are TRBV7-8 and TRBJ2-5; 12 bases agree with TRBD2. CDR3 size: 16 residues. Per the germline V gene, CDR1 is SGHVS and CDR2 is FQNEAQ. V shed 0 bases, J shed 5 bases, and the junction held 4 bases outside the gene matches. CDR3 coding DNA: TGTGCCAGCAGCTTAGCACTAGCGGGGGGCCGGGAGACCCAGTACTTC. Amino acids: CASSLALAGGRETQYF.

The chain recombines TRBV18 with TRBJ1-5; TRBD1 matches at 8 bases. The V gene's germline CDR1 is KGHSH and CDR2 LQKENI. Unmatched junction bases numbered 7, after V lost 4 bases and J lost 5 bases. The CDR3 length is 15 residues. CDR3 in DNA: TGTGCCAGCTCACTCCCCGGACAGGGTCATCAGCCCCAGCATTTT. Translated: CASSLPGQGHQPQHF. The full variable domain, completed using reference TRBV18 and TRBJ1-5, is NAGVMQNPRHLVRRRGQEARLRCSPMKGHSHVYWYRQLPEEGLKFMVYLQKENIIDESGMPKERFSAEFPKEGPSILRIQQVVRGDSAAYFCASSLPGQGHQPQHFGDGTRLSIL.

This chain uses TRBV19 with TRBJ1-5; the D gene is possibly TRBD1 (6 bases). This CDR3 region has 15 residues. Trimming took off 3 bases at V and 3 bases at J, with 12 bases between the two ends. Germline loops: CDR1 LNHDA, CDR2 SQIVND (reference sequence). The CDR3 reads CASSIGRGVNQPQHF. The DNA of the CDR3 is TGTGCCAGTAGTATTGGGAGGGGGGTCAATCAGCCCCAGCATTTT.

The gene calls are TRBV15 and TRBJ1-6; D uncertain. V gave up 1 base and J gave up 9 bases, with 19 bases separating them. CDR3 length equals 17 residues. Per the germline V gene, CDR1 is LNHNV and CDR2 is YYDKDF (reference sequence). This CDR3 is CATSRGEGSAAGSPLHF. The DNA of the CDR3 is TGTGCCACCAGCAGAGGGGAGGGATCGGCGGCTGGTTCACCCCTCCACTTT.

This chain's CDR3 is CASDRSGREAFF. CDR3 DNA sequence: TGTGCCAGTGATAGGTCAGGCCGTGAAGCTTTCTTT. The chain uses TRBV14 and TRBJ1-1; D is unclear. CDR3 length: 12 amino acids. Germline loops: CDR1 SGHDN, CDR2 FVKESK. V was cut by 9 bases and J by 7 bases, with 15 bases left in between.

This sequence joins TRBV7-9 and TRBJ2-5; 12 bases align to TRBD2. The CDR3 sequence is 15 residues long. CDR1 and CDR2 from the germline V gene are SEHNR and FQNEAQ (reference sequence). Losses at the gene ends were 7 bases for V and 4 bases for J; bases not matched to a gene: 7. The CDR3 coding sequence is TGTGCCAGCACCTGGACTAGCGGGGAAGTAGAGACCCAGTACTTC. Protein product: CASTWTSGEVETQYF.

V and J are TRBV7-9 and TRBJ2-3; tentative D call: TRBD1 (5 bases). With 1 base removed from V and 1 base from J, the gap between germline ends came to 12 bases. The germline V gene encodes CDR1 SEHNR and CDR2 FQNEAQ (reference sequence). This CDR3 has 16 residues. CDR3 loop: CASSLGAAQGTDTQYF. CDR3 sequence (DNA): TGTGCCAGCAGCTTAGGGGCGGCACAGGGCACAGATACGCAGTATTTT.